The clone carrying this T cell receptor (beta chain) is a singleton in its sample. This entry is derived from a study of T cell changes during pregnancy in multiple sclerosis. Profiling relied on immunoSEQ multiplex PCR, and the TCRdb table lists in-frame clones only, not all of them. Of some 97,000 clones in the sample, 85% to 95% were seen once. The J segment lost 0 bases and the V segment lost 4 bases, leaving 3 bases of the junction unmatched. The germline gives CDR1 ENHRY, CDR2 SYGVKD. The CDR3 is 16 residues long. The TCR comes from a female donor with multiple sclerosis, enrolled in a pregnancy study. The sequences come from peripheral blood, collected in the second trimester of pregnancy. This chain joins TRBV10-3 and TRBJ2-1, with TRBD2 matching 10 bases. In DNA form, the CDR3 reads TGTGCCATCAGTGGACTAGCGGGCATCTCCTACAATGAGCAGTTCTTC. Translating it yields CAISGLAGISYNEQFF.